The 11 T cell receptor beta chains listed next were all sequenced from one sample in a study of blood T cell repertoires in COVID-19. The method was immunoSEQ multiplex PCR; TCRdb's version includes in-frame clones alone and lacks a portion of them. The sample holds roughly 97,000 clones; roughly four fifths are singletons and the top ten take about 5%. The sample taken for sequencing was peripheral blood. Receptor source: a man in his 60s with acute or convalescent COVID-19.

The chain uses TRBV6-5 and TRBJ1-2, with D perhaps TRBD1 (5 bases). CDR3 length equals 12 residues. V was pared by 8 bases and J by 4 bases, with 11 bases between. Germline values: CDR1 MNHEY, CDR2 SVGAGI. The CDR3 DNA reads as TGTGCCAGCCTCAGGGAGGGCTATGGCTACACCTTC. As protein: CASLREGYGYTF.

The J gene is TRBJ1-6, the V gene TRBV6-1, with D unresolved. V was pared by 2 bases and J by 0 bases, with 14 bases between. The CDR3 has 18 amino acids. Germline V gives CDR1 MNHNS, CDR2 SASEGT. This CDR3 is CASSETTYPSSYNSPLHF. The DNA for the CDR3 is TGTGCCAGCAGTGAAACGACATATCCGAGCTCCTATAATTCACCCCTCCACTTT.

This clone was counted a few times. V gene TRBV7-3 combines with J gene TRBJ1-6; 7 bases agree with TRBD1. V dropped 1 base and J dropped 10; count of bases not matched to a gene: 7. In germline, CDR1 is SGHTA, CDR2 FQGTGA. This CDR3 region has 15 residues. For the CDR3, the DNA is TGTGCCAGCAGCTTAAACCGACAGGGTTTATCACCCCTCCACTTT. Encoded protein: CASSLNRQGLSPLHF.

The chain has TRBV14 and TRBJ2-1, with 7 bases lining up with TRBD2. The CDR3 runs to 13 residues. Germline V gene lookup returns CDR1 SGHDN and CDR2 FVKESK. After removal of 2 bases from V and 7 bases from J, the junction contained 2 bases not matched to a gene. This chain's CDR3 is CASSQMGGNEQFF. The CDR3 DNA reads as TGTGCCAGCAGCCAAATGGGGGGGAATGAGCAGTTCTTC.

The rearrangement joins TRBV6-5 to TRBJ1-2, with a possible D match to TRBD1 (5 bases). Germline V CDR1 and CDR2: MNHEY, SVGAGI. The CDR3 is 12 residues long. Trimming took 6 bases from V and 2 from J, leaving 7 bases between them. The DNA of the CDR3 is TGTGCCAGCAGGGACACCAACTATGGCTACACCTTC. This sequence encodes CASRDTNYGYTF.

This chain connects TRBV6-2 or TRBV6-3 to TRBJ1-2; D might be TRBD1 (5 bases). The CDR3 totals 14 residues. V was cut by 2 bases and J by 4 bases, with 11 bases left in between. Germline V lookup: CDR1 MNHEY, CDR2 SVGEGT. The CDR3 nucleotides read TGTGCCAGCAGTTACCCGGGCGGGGGCTATGGCTACACCTTC. Translated: CASSYPGGGYGYTF.

The J gene is TRBJ1-1, the V gene TRBV2; TRBD1 might be the D (5 bases). This CDR3 region has 15 residues. Germline V lookup: CDR1 SNHLY, CDR2 FYNNEI. V was shortened by 2 bases and J by 6 bases, with 16 bases between the two germline ends. Here the CDR3 DNA reads TGTGCCAGCAGTGAATCCCCCAGGGAGGGGTCTGAAGCTTTCTTT. The encoded protein is CASSESPREGSEAFF.

The chain carries TRBV2 and TRBJ1-6, with D tentatively TRBD1 (6 bases). Germline V gives CDR1 SNHLY, CDR2 FYNNEI. The V and J ends lost 2 bases and 2 bases respectively, with 13 bases between them. The CDR3 consists of 17 residues. The CDR3 reads CASSELPGGPYNSPLHF. CDR3 nucleotides: TGTGCCAGCAGTGAATTGCCGGGGGGCCCCTATAATTCACCCCTCCACTTT.

The rearrangement joins TRBV5-1 to TRBJ2-7, with 7 nucleotides matching TRBD2. Germline CDR1 SGHRS, CDR2 YFSETQ. The length of the CDR3 is 13 residues. V shed 7 bases, J shed 7 bases, and the junction held 11 bases outside the gene matches. The CDR3 is CASGKKGGNEQYF. CDR3 coding DNA: TGCGCCAGCGGGAAAAAGGGAGGGAATGAGCAGTACTTC.

The chain combines TRBV19 with TRBJ1-5; D not certain. The CDR3 runs to 15 residues. Germline values: CDR1 LNHDA, CDR2 SQIVND (reference sequence). V was cut by 1 base and J by 1 base, with 8 bases left in between. CDR3: CASSIVSGSNQPQHF. As DNA, the CDR3 is TGTGCCAGTAGTATAGTAAGTGGCAGCAATCAGCCCCAGCATTTT.

The chain recombines TRBV4-3 with TRBJ1-1, with D maybe TRBD1 (5 bases). The CDR3 has 14 amino acids. Trimming left V 0 bases short and J 9 bases short, with 14 bases between. Germline CDR1 reads LGHNA; CDR2 reads YSLEER. The CDR3 sequence is CASSQDETAGQAFF. In nucleotides, the CDR3 is TGCGCCAGCAGCCAAGACGAAACGGCAGGGCAAGCTTTCTTT.